The 14 T cell receptor beta chains presented below share a single source sample, sequenced in a study of blood T cell repertoires in COVID-19 (dated by TCRdb to about 2020). Libraries came from the immunoSEQ multiplex PCR assay. TCRdb carries this immuneACCESS record with in-frame sequences only. Its versions omit some clonotypes, under half of them owing to an unresolved V gene in the studies checked, with the rest unexplained. The sample has roughly 140,000 clones on record, approximately 86% of them singletons. Around 5.4% of the sample goes to the ten largest clones. Sequenced sample: peripheral blood. All receptors come from a human donor in a cohort sampled during active COVID-19.

This clone has only a few counts. This chain uses TRBV5-1 with TRBJ1-4, with D perhaps TRBD1 (5 bases). From germline, CDR1 is SGHRS and CDR2 YFSETQ. V lost 0 bases to trimming and J lost 6 bases, with 12 bases between them. CDR3 length: 15 residues. The CDR3 region is CASSLVAGIDEKLFF. DNA of the CDR3: TGCGCCAGCAGCTTGGTTGCAGGGATCGATGAAAAACTGTTTTTT.

The rearrangement links TRBV24-1 to TRBJ2-3; 10 bases are shared with TRBD1. Losses at the gene ends were 3 bases for V and 0 bases for J; bases not matched to a gene: 5. This CDR3 comprises 17 residues. Germline V gene sequence: CDR1 KGHDR, CDR2 SFDVKD. CDR3 region: CATSDSRTGGSTDTQYF. In DNA form, the CDR3 reads TGTGCCACCAGTGATAGCAGGACAGGGGGAAGCACAGATACGCAGTATTTT.

This clone is a singleton in its sample. V and J are TRBV5-8 and TRBJ2-6; TRBD1 aligns across 7 bases. Germline CDR1 SGHTS, CDR2 YDEGEE. With V trimmed by 3 bases and J by 0 bases, 3 bases remained unmatched. CDR3 size: 16 residues. Here the CDR3 reads CASSSGQPSGANVLTF. CDR3 DNA sequence: TGTGCCAGCAGCTCGGGACAGCCCTCTGGGGCCAACGTCCTGACTTTC.

This chain connects TRBV6-2 or TRBV6-3 to TRBJ2-2; 8 bases fit TRBD2. The CDR3 spans 17 residues. The V and J ends lost 4 bases and 6 bases, in that order; junction bases with no gene match: 13. Per the germline V gene, CDR1 is MNHEY and CDR2 is SVGEGT. CDR3 coding DNA: TGTGCCAGCAGTTCCCCCAGCGGGGGCCCCAAGCCCGGGGAGCTGTTTTTT. This encodes CASSSPSGGPKPGELFF.

The chain joins TRBV5-1 to TRBJ2-7; 7 bases fit TRBD2. This CDR3 comprises 15 residues. The germline CDR1 and CDR2 sequences are SGHRS and YFSETQ. J was trimmed by 2 bases and V by 0 bases; bases with no gene match: 5. CDR3: CASSLAGGGPYEQYF. In nucleotides, the CDR3 is TGCGCCAGCAGCTTGGCGGGCGGGGGACCCTACGAGCAGTACTTC.

The chain joins TRBV6-2 or TRBV6-3 to TRBJ1-1, with D possibly being TRBD1 (5 bases). Germline V lookup: CDR1 MNHEY, CDR2 SVGEGT. V shed 5 bases and J shed 7 bases, with 20 bases lying between them. The length of the CDR3 is 15 residues. CDR3 residues: CASSSLIRQQGEAFF. CDR3 in DNA: TGTGCCAGCAGTAGCCTAATAAGACAGCAAGGTGAAGCTTTCTTT.

This clone was detected only a few times. The gene calls are TRBV2 and TRBJ1-5, with 8 nucleotides matching TRBD1. The length of the CDR3 is 15 residues. Germline trimming cut 7 bases from V and 1 base from J; bases unmatched to any gene: 6. Germline V CDR1 and CDR2: SNHLY, FYNNEI. The CDR3 bases are TGTGCCAGCACCCTCCGGGACAGGAGCAATCAGCCCCAGCATTTT. Translated: CASTLRDRSNQPQHF.

The rearrangement uses TRBV10-1 and TRBJ2-1; the match to TRBD1 covers 10 bases. Germline loops: CDR1 WNHNN, CDR2 SYGVQD (reference sequence). The V segment lost 6 bases and the J segment 8 bases; nucleotides outside the gene matches: 10. The CDR3 consists of 15 residues. DNA for the CDR3: TGCGCCAGCAGCCCCGGGACAGGGGCGGCCGATGAGCAGTTCTTC. Translating gives CASSPGTGAADEQFF.

The chain joins TRBV6-5 to TRBJ2-2; D gene ambiguous. Germline-derived CDR1 and CDR2 are MNHEY and SVGAGI. V was cut by 7 bases and J by 1 base, with 7 bases left in between. This CDR3 has 13 residues. CDR3: CASILMNTGELFF. CDR3 coding DNA: TGTGCCAGCATATTAATGAACACCGGGGAGCTGTTTTTT.

V gene TRBV30 combines with J gene TRBJ2-5; perhaps TRBD2 as D (5 bases). Per the germline V gene, CDR1 is GTSNPN and CDR2 is SVGIG (reference sequence). CDR3 length: 13 amino acids. Trimming shortened V by 4 bases and J by 4 bases, and 13 bases separated the two germline ends. CDR3 sequence (DNA): TGTGCCTGGACGGACTCCTTCGGAGAGACCCAGTACTTC. Translated: CAWTDSFGETQYF.

The rearrangement joins TRBV28 to TRBJ2-7; 9 nucleotides align to TRBD2. V trimming: 6 bases; J trimming: 0 bases; junction bases outside the gene matches: 9. Germline lookup yields CDR1 MDHEN and CDR2 SYDVKM. CDR3 length equals 16 residues. The CDR3 here is CASRPTGAGGSYEQYF. CDR3 nucleotides: TGTGCCAGCAGACCTACCGGAGCGGGGGGCTCCTACGAGCAGTACTTC.

This sequence joins TRBV28 and TRBJ2-7; 15 bases match TRBD2. The ends lost 5 bases at V and 6 bases at J; junction bases unmatched: 5. In germline, CDR1 is MDHEN, CDR2 SYDVKM. There are 15 residues in the CDR3. The CDR3 nucleotides read TGTGCCAGCAGTCCAAGGACTAGCGGGAGGGGCGAGCAGTACTTC. It is translated as CASSPRTSGRGEQYF.

J is TRBJ2-1 and V is TRBV9; 9 bases agree with TRBD2. The ends lost 1 base at V and 7 bases at J; junction bases unmatched: 12. Looked up from germline, CDR1 is SGDLS and CDR2 is YYNGEE. This CDR3 has 17 residues. CDR3 amino acids: CASSVQALASGKNEQFF. The CDR3 coding sequence is TGTGCCAGCAGCGTACAGGCTCTGGCTAGCGGGAAGAATGAGCAGTTCTTC.

This chain uses TRBV5-4 with TRBJ2-1; tentative D call: TRBD2 (6 bases). Trimming took 0 bases from V and 7 from J, leaving 11 bases between them. Per the germline V gene, CDR1 is SGHNT and CDR2 is YYREEE (reference sequence). CDR3 length equals 14 residues. DNA for the CDR3: TGTGCCAGCAGCTTGGCCGGGGGTTGGAATGAGCAGTTCTTC. Its translation: CASSLAGGWNEQFF.